This entry lists 25 T cell receptor beta chains sequenced from one sample in a study of blood T cell repertoires in COVID-19. Libraries were prepared by immunoSEQ multiplex PCR; TCRdb keeps only in-frame clonotypes and omits some of them. The table lists tens of thousands of clones, about 89% of them singletons. Specimen: peripheral blood. These receptors all stem from a man between 60 and 75 years old with active or convalescent COVID-19.

This clone was seen just once. V and J are TRBV6-5 and TRBJ1-6; D is possibly TRBD1 (5 bases). This CDR3 spans 15 amino acids. Germline CDR1 reads MNHEY; CDR2 reads SVGAGI. Trimming stripped 7 bases from V and 8 bases from J, with 18 bases between. CDR3 sequence (DNA): TGTGCCAGCACCGGTCTCGGAGGGGTGGATTCACCCCTCCACTTT. Its translation: CASTGLGGVDSPLHF.

In nucleotides, the CDR3 is TGTGCCAGCAGTCTTAGCGGGCCAAGCACAGATACGCAGTATTTT. This gives the protein CASSLSGPSTDTQYF. The J gene is TRBJ2-3, the V gene TRBV6-5; the match to TRBD2 covers 7 bases. Trimming took 5 bases from V and 0 from J; bases not matched to a gene: 5. This CDR3 contains 15 residues. Germline CDR1 is MNHEY and CDR2 is SVGAGI.

The V call is TRBV18, the J call TRBJ1-1, with TRBD1 matching 11 bases. This CDR3 is 14 amino acids long. J lost 7 bases, V lost 4 bases, and 5 bases had no gene match. Per germline, CDR1 KGHSH and CDR2 LQKENI. In DNA, the CDR3 is TGTGCCAGCTCACTCCAAGGGACAGGGGGTGAAGCTTTCTTT. It translates to CASSLQGTGGEAFF.

The chain joins TRBV7-9 to TRBJ1-2; TRBD1 is a possible D gene (5 bases). The germline V and J ends were trimmed by 5 bases and 5 bases, with 12 bases remaining between them. In germline, CDR1 is SEHNR, CDR2 FQNEAQ (reference sequence). The CDR3 is 13 amino acids. CDR3 in amino acids: CASSTEGTYGYTF. In DNA form, the CDR3 reads TGTGCCAGCAGCACCGAGGGGACTTATGGCTACACCTTC.

This clone was counted only a few times. The chain carries TRBV5-5 and TRBJ1-4, with 8 positions matching TRBD1. Per the germline V gene, CDR1 is SGHKS and CDR2 is YYEKEE (reference sequence). The CDR3 extends over 16 amino acids. Losses at the gene ends were 6 bases for V and 8 bases for J; bases not matched to a gene: 15. The CDR3 coding sequence is TGTGCCAGCACCTTTGGGTTCTCCGGGACAGGCGAAAAACTGTTTTTT. Translating it yields CASTFGFSGTGEKLFF.

This clone was detected only once. This rearrangement joins TRBV15 to TRBJ2-7; D is possibly TRBD2 (7 bases). Germline V gives CDR1 LNHNV, CDR2 YYDKDF (reference sequence). This CDR3 has 17 residues. V gave up 0 bases and J gave up 7 bases, with 22 bases separating them. This CDR3 reads CATSRDPRGRQVFEQYF. In DNA form, the CDR3 reads TGTGCCACCAGCAGAGACCCGCGGGGGCGACAGGTTTTTGAGCAGTACTTC.

The chain carries TRBV27 and TRBJ1-5, with D hard to call. Per germline, CDR1 MNHEY and CDR2 SMNVEV (reference sequence). The CDR3 has 10 residues. V gave up 9 bases and J gave up 15 bases, with 15 bases separating them. DNA for the CDR3: TGTGCCAGTAGCCGGAGGGTTTCGCATTTT. Residues: CASSRRVSHF.

The J gene is TRBJ1-6, the V gene TRBV14; D gene unclear. The CDR3 has 15 amino acids. V dropped 1 base and J dropped 5 bases, with 9 bases sitting between them. Per the germline V gene, CDR1 is SGHDN and CDR2 is FVKESK. Written as DNA, the CDR3 is TGTGCCAGCAGCCAAGGGGCGGGGAATAATTCACCCCTCCACTTT. Protein product: CASSQGAGNNSPLHF.

The V gene is TRBV2, the J gene TRBJ1-4; 8 bases agree with TRBD1. CDR1 is SNHLY and CDR2 is FYNNEI in the germline V gene. The CDR3 runs to 14 residues. V lost 7 bases, J lost 2 bases, and 3 bases stayed unmatched. The CDR3, as DNA: TGTGCCAGCACGAGGACAGGGACTAATGAAAAACTGTTTTTT. Amino acid sequence: CASTRTGTNEKLFF.

This clone was found once. The V and J genes are TRBV6-5 and TRBJ1-5; TRBD1 agrees at 7 bases. Looked up from germline, CDR1 is MNHEY and CDR2 is SVGAGI. This CDR3 is 15 amino acids long. With V trimmed by 6 bases and J by 6 bases, 11 bases remained unmatched. The CDR3 here is CASSPDRVLGQPQHF. The CDR3 nucleotides are TGTGCCAGCAGCCCCGACAGGGTATTGGGTCAGCCCCAGCATTTT.

Only a few counts were recorded for this clone. The chain combines TRBV19 with TRBJ1-5, with TRBD1 matching over 8 bases. There are 19 residues in the CDR3. V was pared by 2 bases and J by 1 base, with 13 bases of the junction left unmatched. Germline-derived CDR1 and CDR2 are LNHDA and SQIVND (reference sequence). Written as DNA, the CDR3 is TGTGCCAGTAGTATAACAAAGGCAGGGGGCCGGGCAAGCAATCAGCCCCAGCATTTT. Translation gives CASSITKAGGRASNQPQHF.

The chain carries TRBV6-5 and TRBJ2-2; D perhaps matches TRBD2 (6 bases). Germline V CDR1 and CDR2: MNHEY, SVGAGI. The CDR3 extends over 14 amino acids. Trimming stripped 7 bases from V and 4 bases from J, with 13 bases between. The CDR3 coding sequence is TGTGCCAGCAAAAGACTAGTCCCCACCGGGGAGCTGTTTTTT. Translated, it gives CASKRLVPTGELFF.

The chain links TRBV6-5 to TRBJ2-5; TRBD2 might be the D (6 bases). CDR3 length equals 14 residues. Between the trimmed V and J ends, which lost 5 bases and 4 bases, there was a span of 14 bases. From germline, CDR1 is MNHEY and CDR2 SVGAGI. In nucleotides, the CDR3 is TGTGCCAGCAGTAAGACTAGTACGGTAGAGACCCAGTACTTC. Its protein product is CASSKTSTVETQYF.

This sequence joins TRBV19 and TRBJ1-5, with 7 bases matching TRBD1. This CDR3 is 13 amino acids long. J gave up 7 bases and V 8 bases, and 8 bases lay outside the gene matches. CDR1 and CDR2 from the germline V gene are LNHDA and SQIVND (reference sequence). The CDR3 coding sequence is TGTGCCAGTCATTACAGGGGAGCACAGCCCCAGCATTTT. As protein: CASHYRGAQPQHF.

This chain uses TRBV24-1 with TRBJ2-2; TRBD2 is a possible D gene (6 bases). Germline V gives CDR1 KGHDR, CDR2 SFDVKD. Deletions cut 4 bases from V and 3 bases from J, with 17 bases between. There are 17 residues in the CDR3. The CDR3 DNA is TGTGCCACCAGTGACACCCGCCGGGGGTCCGACACCGGGGAGCTGTTTTTT. It encodes CATSDTRRGSDTGELFF.

The V gene is TRBV4-1, the J gene TRBJ2-1; unclear D gene. Deletions cut 0 bases from V and 3 bases from J, with 6 bases between. CDR3 length: 14 residues. Germline V gene sequence: CDR1 MGHRA, CDR2 YSYEKL. The CDR3 bases are TGCGCCAGCAGCCAAGATCCCCTCTACAATGAGCAGTTCTTC. Residues: CASSQDPLYNEQFF.

This clone was detected a few times. The rearrangement joins TRBV10-3 to TRBJ2-7, with D perhaps TRBD1 (7 bases). Germline V gene data show CDR1 as ENHRY and CDR2 as SYGVKD. The length of the CDR3 is 15 residues. The germline V and J ends were trimmed by 4 bases and 3 bases, with 16 bases remaining between them. CDR3 protein: CAISGGTEQRYEQYF. Here the CDR3 DNA reads TGTGCCATCAGTGGCGGGACAGAACAACGCTACGAGCAGTACTTC.

The V and J genes are TRBV6-2 or TRBV6-3 and TRBJ1-1, with 11 positions matching TRBD1. The CDR3 spans 14 residues. Germline V gene lookup returns CDR1 MNHEY and CDR2 SVGEGT. J lost 11 bases, V lost 5 bases, and 10 bases had no gene match. The CDR3 reads CASSLIRDRGDAFF. Written as DNA, the CDR3 is TGTGCCAGCAGTCTAATCCGGGACAGGGGGGATGCTTTCTTT.

The V gene is TRBV19, the J gene TRBJ2-1; TRBD2 might be the D (5 bases). V was clipped by 9 bases and J by 13 bases, with 19 bases between them. CDR3 length: 12 residues. The V gene's germline CDR1 is LNHDA and CDR2 SQIVND (reference sequence). CDR3 sequence (DNA): TGTGCCAGCGAGGGTACAGCGATTGGTCAGTTCTTC. Protein product: CASEGTAIGQFF.

Only one count was recorded for this clone. The V and J genes are TRBV5-4 and TRBJ2-1; 9 bases are a match to TRBD2. Trimming removed 2 bases from V and 1 base from J; junction bases left unmatched: 4. Germline CDR1 is SGHNT and CDR2 is YYREEE (reference sequence). The CDR3 contains 16 residues. The CDR3 reads CASSFSGGNSYNEQFF. The CDR3 nucleotides are TGTGCCAGCAGCTTCAGCGGGGGGAATTCCTACAATGAGCAGTTCTTC.

The chain links TRBV6-6 to TRBJ1-1; a possible D gene is TRBD1 (5 bases). V gave up 6 bases and J gave up 6 bases, with 11 bases separating them. The CDR3 runs to 12 residues. Germline V lookup: CDR1 MNHNY, CDR2 SVGAGI (reference sequence). DNA for the CDR3: TGTGCCAGCAGCCCCCGGGGGGCTGAAGCTTTCTTT. This encodes CASSPRGAEAFF.

The chain couples TRBV24-1 to TRBJ2-7, with 8 bases lining up with TRBD1. Germline trimming cut 5 bases from V and 5 bases from J; bases unmatched to any gene: 10. This CDR3 region has 15 residues. The germline V gene encodes CDR1 KGHDR and CDR2 SFDVKD. CDR3 region: CATSAGQADFHEQYF. The CDR3 DNA sequence: TGTGCCACCAGTGCGGGACAGGCCGATTTCCACGAGCAGTACTTC.

V is TRBV5-8 and J is TRBJ2-5, with D possibly TRBD2 on 5 matching bases. This CDR3 has 13 residues. V was shortened by 2 bases and J by 4 bases, with 9 bases between the two germline ends. Germline V CDR1 and CDR2: SGHTS, YDEGEE. CDR3 sequence reads: CASSLLRGETQYF. The DNA of the CDR3 is TGTGCCAGCAGCTTACTACGGGGAGAGACCCAGTACTTC. Full variable domain (outside the CDR3, taken from reference TRBV5-8 and TRBJ2-5): EAGVTQSPTHLIKTRGQQATLRCSPISGHTSVYWYQQALGLGLQFLLWYDEGEERNRGNFPPRFSGRQFPNYSSELNVNALELEDSALYLCASSLLRGETQYFGPGTRLLVL.

The CDR3, as DNA: TGTGCCAGCACCACCTCGCCCGGTGGCACCATATATTTT. This translates into CASTTSPGGTIYF. The J gene is TRBJ1-3, the V gene TRBV28, with no clear D. Trimming pared 7 bases from V and 9 bases from J, leaving 16 bases between. The CDR3 loop spans 13 amino acids. CDR1 is MDHEN, CDR2 SYDVKM, per germline.

This clone was found a few times. The V call is TRBV28, the J call TRBJ1-2; no definite D call. Trimming stripped 4 bases from V and 1 base from J, with 16 bases between. CDR3 length equals 16 residues. Germline CDR1 reads MDHEN; CDR2 reads SYDVKM. The CDR3: CASSSTATYYNYGYTF. The CDR3 bases are TGTGCCAGCAGTTCAACCGCGACCTACTATAACTATGGCTACACCTTC.